These 27 T cell receptor beta chains were sequenced from one sample in a study of blood T cell repertoires in COVID-19. TCRdb's table, derived via immunoSEQ multiplex PCR, lists solely in-frame clones and lacks some. The sample shows fewer than 600,000 clones, roughly 89% of them seen only once. Sequenced: peripheral blood. These receptors were collected from a man between 18 and 29 years old with COVID-19, enrolled during active disease.

The J gene is TRBJ1-3, the V gene TRBV5-4; D is unresolved. The CDR3 is 15 amino acids. V lost 0 bases and J lost 0, with 7 bases in between. The V gene's germline CDR1 is SGHNT and CDR2 YYREEE (reference sequence). The CDR3 DNA follows: TGTGCCAGCAGCTTGGACCGGAGCTCTGGAAACACCATATATTTT. This gives the protein CASSLDRSSGNTIYF.

The V gene is TRBV3-1 (or the pseudogene TRBV3-2), the J gene TRBJ2-6; D gene unclear. The CDR3 is 15 amino acids. Per the germline V gene, CDR1 is LGHDT and CDR2 is YNNKEL (reference sequence). Between the trimmed V and J ends, which lost 2 bases and 4 bases, there was a span of 9 bases. The CDR3 spells CASSQPGNGANVLTF. As DNA, the CDR3 is TGTGCCAGCAGCCAACCGGGTAACGGGGCCAACGTCCTGACTTTC.

The sample holds one count of this clone. This chain uses TRBV5-5 with TRBJ2-1; D is unclear. Per germline, CDR1 SGHKS and CDR2 YYEKEE (reference sequence). V shed 0 bases and J shed 6 bases, with 4 bases lying between them. This CDR3 is built from 12 residues. As DNA, the CDR3 is TGTGCCAGCAGCTTGGGCGGCAATGAGCAGTTCTTC. Translating gives CASSLGGNEQFF.

Only one count was recorded for this clone. The rearrangement uses TRBV6-5 and TRBJ1-5; weak D call: TRBD1 (6 bases). The CDR3 consists of 15 residues. From germline, CDR1 is MNHEY and CDR2 SVGAGI. V lost 5 bases and J 5 bases, leaving 16 bases between the germline ends. The CDR3 sequence: CASSRSGEGYQPQHF. Written as DNA, the CDR3 is TGTGCCAGCAGTCGCTCAGGGGAGGGGTATCAGCCCCAGCATTTT.

The gene calls are TRBV7-9 and TRBJ2-3; 11 nucleotides match TRBD2. The CDR3 is 15 amino acids. Germline V gene lookup returns CDR1 SEHNR and CDR2 FQNEAQ (reference sequence). Unmatched junction bases numbered 5, after V lost 6 bases and J lost 3 bases. In nucleotides, the CDR3 is TGTGCCAGCAGTCCCACTAGCGGGGGAACAGATACGCAGTATTTT. Translated: CASSPTSGGTDTQYF.

The chain uses TRBV18 and TRBJ2-5, with unresolved D. Germline loops: CDR1 KGHSH, CDR2 LQKENI. The CDR3 spans 13 residues. With 2 bases removed from V and 2 bases from J, the gap between germline ends came to 6 bases. This CDR3 reads CASSPNQQETQYF. CDR3 in DNA: TGTGCCAGCTCACCAAACCAGCAAGAGACCCAGTACTTC.

This clone was recorded many times. V gene TRBV3-1 (or the pseudogene TRBV3-2) combines with J gene TRBJ2-7; 7 nucleotides agree with TRBD1. The J segment lost 5 bases and the V segment lost 4 bases, leaving 14 bases of the junction unmatched. The germline V gene encodes CDR1 LGHDT and CDR2 YNNKEL (reference sequence). This CDR3 is built from 16 residues. The CDR3, as DNA: TGTGCCAGCAGCCCTGAACCAGGGGGAAATGTCCACGAGCAGTACTTC. Translated, it gives CASSPEPGGNVHEQYF.

CDR3 in amino acids: CASSYSGQGAKKLFF. The CDR3 bases are TGTGCCAGCAGTTACTCGGGCCAGGGTGCGAAAAAACTGTTTTTT. The J gene is TRBJ1-4, the V gene TRBV6-5, with a possible D match to TRBD1 (5 bases). CDR3 length: 15 residues. With 0 bases removed from V and 9 bases from J, the gap between germline ends came to 14 bases. The germline gives CDR1 MNHEY, CDR2 SVGAGI.

The J gene is TRBJ1-6, the V gene TRBV21-1. TRBV21-1 is a pseudogene locus. The length of the CDR3 is 15 residues. The CDR3 nucleotides are TGTGCCAGCATCCGACTGAGCTCCTATAATTCACCCCTCCACTTT. Amino acid sequence: CASIRLSSYNSPLHF.

The chain is built from TRBV4-2 and TRBJ2-5; TRBD2 agrees at 8 bases. Losses at the gene ends were 10 bases for V and 4 bases for J; bases not matched to a gene: 2. The CDR3 length is 11 residues. CDR1 LGHNA and CDR2 YNFKEQ come from the germline V gene. The CDR3 loop reads CATREGETQYF. The CDR3, as DNA: TGTGCCACTCGGGAGGGAGAGACCCAGTACTTC.

The V gene is TRBV27, the J gene TRBJ2-6, with 7 nucleotides matching TRBD2. CDR1 and CDR2 from the germline V gene are MNHEY and SMNVEV (reference sequence). The CDR3 is 17 amino acids. Unmatched junction bases numbered 8, after V lost 6 bases and J lost 0 bases. Here the CDR3 reads CASSVGRGSSGANVLTF. The CDR3 nucleotides are TGTGCCAGCAGCGTCGGGCGGGGGAGCTCTGGGGCCAACGTCCTGACTTTC.

This clone was found a few times. The chain joins TRBV30 to TRBJ1-5, with 7 bases fitting TRBD1. Germline-derived CDR1 and CDR2 are GTSNPN and SVGIG (reference sequence). The CDR3 loop spans 14 amino acids. V gave up 5 bases and J gave up 4 bases; unmatched junction bases: 8. The CDR3 reads CAWGRQGQNQPQHF. The DNA for the CDR3 is TGTGCCTGGGGTCGGCAGGGACAGAATCAGCCCCAGCATTTT.

The chain carries TRBV3-1 (or the pseudogene TRBV3-2) and TRBJ2-7, with D possibly matching TRBD2 (5 bases). The CDR3 has 12 residues. With 4 bases removed from V and 3 bases from J, the gap between germline ends came to 7 bases. Per germline, CDR1 LGHDT and CDR2 YNNKEL (reference sequence). The CDR3 here is CASSLGNYEQYF. The CDR3 nucleotides are TGTGCCAGCAGCCTCGGGAACTACGAGCAGTACTTC.

J is TRBJ2-1 and V is TRBV6-4; TRBD2 matches 7 bases. There are 16 residues in the CDR3. Germline V CDR1 and CDR2: MRHNA, SNTAGT. J lost 3 bases, V lost 8 bases, and 13 bases had no gene match. The CDR3 DNA reads TGTGCCAGCTCCTCGTCGGCTAGCGGAATCTACAATGAGCAGTTCTTC. It is translated as CASSSSASGIYNEQFF.

J is TRBJ2-5 and V is TRBV4-1, with D unclear. The CDR3 consists of 15 residues. The V end was cut by 2 bases, the J end by 4 bases, with 14 bases between. The germline V gene has CDR1 MGHRA and CDR2 YSYEKL. The CDR3 DNA sequence: TGCGCCAGCAGCCAATTGGGCTTCCCCCCAGAGACCCAGTACTTC. Translating it yields CASSQLGFPPETQYF.

J is TRBJ1-2 and V is TRBV7-2; 9 bases are a match to TRBD1. The length of the CDR3 is 13 residues. V was pared by 5 bases and J by 5 bases, with 3 bases of the junction left unmatched. Germline loops: CDR1 SGHTA, CDR2 FQGNSA. The CDR3 spells CASSRDRAYGYTF. Written as DNA, the CDR3 is TGTGCCAGCAGCCGGGACAGGGCTTATGGCTACACCTTC.

About this clone: The junction differs from germline at one of its ends, possibly a read error. The chain employs TRBV6-1 and TRBJ2-7, with 8 bases aligning to TRBD2. This CDR3 comprises 15 residues. Germline CDR1 reads MNHNS; CDR2 reads SASEGT. CDR3 sequence reads: CARSDGGGGTYEQYF. For the CDR3, the DNA is TGTGCCCGCAGTGACGGGGGCGGGGGGACGTACGAGCAGTACTTC.

The chain combines TRBV6-5 with TRBJ2-6, with D tentatively TRBD2 (6 bases). V was clipped by 9 bases and J by 4 bases, with 10 bases between them. The CDR3 is made up of 13 amino acids. In germline, CDR1 is MNHEY, CDR2 SVGAGI. The CDR3 DNA sequence: TGTGCCAGTGGGGGGTCCGGGGCCAACGTCCTGACTTTC. Its protein is CASGGSGANVLTF.

The chain links TRBV5-1 to TRBJ2-7; tentative D call: TRBD2 (6 bases). CDR3 length equals 13 residues. V was trimmed by 3 bases and J by 7 bases, leaving 14 bases between them. Germline V lookup: CDR1 SGHRS, CDR2 YFSETQ. In DNA, the CDR3 is TGCGCCAGCAGCTGGGACGGGGGACGAGAGCAGTACTTC. Protein sequence: CASSWDGGREQYF.

This clone has just one count. The chain uses TRBV19 and TRBJ2-7; 9 bases map to TRBD1. Germline assignment: CDR1 LNHDA and CDR2 SQIVND (reference sequence). The V segment lost 4 bases and the J segment 4 bases; nucleotides outside the gene matches: 8. CDR3 size: 15 residues. The CDR3 loop reads CASSSVGQGIYEQYF. The CDR3, as DNA: TGTGCCAGTAGTAGCGTCGGACAGGGGATTTACGAGCAGTACTTC.

The rearrangement uses TRBV3-1 (or the pseudogene TRBV3-2) and TRBJ1-1, with a possible D match to TRBD1 (6 bases). CDR3 length equals 12 residues. The V gene's germline CDR1 is LGHDT and CDR2 YNNKEL (reference sequence). The V end was cut by 3 bases, the J end by 8 bases, with 10 bases between. This CDR3 reads CASSQSGAEAFF. In DNA, the CDR3 is TGTGCCAGCAGCCAGTCAGGGGCGGAAGCTTTCTTT.

The CDR3 here is CASSGGGERNLFHF. In nucleotides, the CDR3 is TGTGCCAGCAGTGGAGGGGGCGAACGGAACCTTTTCCACTTT. The chain links TRBV2 to TRBJ1-6; 7 bases agree with TRBD1. Germline CDR1 and CDR2: SNHLY and FYNNEI. V was pared by 4 bases and J by 17 bases, with 14 bases of the junction left unmatched. The CDR3 length is 14 residues. Drawing the rest from reference TRBV2 and TRBJ1-6, the complete variable domain is EPEVTQTPSHQVTQMGQEVILRCVPISNHLYFYWYRQILGQKVEFLVSFYNNEISEKSEIFDDQFSVERPDGSNFTLKIRSTKLEDSAMYFCASSGGGERNLFHFGNGTRLTVT.

This clone has just a few counts. The chain couples TRBV19 to TRBJ2-2; 14 nucleotides agree with TRBD2. The CDR3 sequence is 16 residues long. Germline assignment: CDR1 LNHDA and CDR2 SQIVND (reference sequence). J lost 5 bases, V lost 5 bases, and 4 bases had no gene match. The CDR3 region is CASSLRTSGRTGELFF. The CDR3 DNA reads as TGTGCCAGTAGTCTCCGGACTAGCGGGAGGACCGGGGAGCTGTTTTTT.

The chain joins TRBV15 to TRBJ2-2, with TRBD2 matching over 10 bases. Germline V CDR1 and CDR2: LNHNV, YYDKDF (reference sequence). V dropped 1 base and J dropped 3; count of bases not matched to a gene: 8. There are 18 residues in the CDR3. CDR3 nucleotide sequence: TGTGCCACCAGCAGAGGGTGGAGCGGGGGGGTCGACACCGGGGAGCTGTTTTTT. Translation gives CATSRGWSGGVDTGELFF.

The CDR3 DNA is TGTGCCAGCAGTTCGGACAGGGGGCAGCCCCAGCATTTT. Translating gives CASSSDRGQPQHF. V and J are TRBV27 and TRBJ1-5; 10 positions agree with TRBD1. The V gene's germline CDR1 is MNHEY and CDR2 SMNVEV (reference sequence). The junction had 1 base not matched to a gene; V was cut back by 4 bases and J by 7 bases. This CDR3 region has 13 residues.

The gene calls are TRBV2 and TRBJ1-2; D gene uncertain. Looked up from germline, CDR1 is SNHLY and CDR2 is FYNNEI. Trimming removed 6 bases at V and 3 bases at J, with 11 bases between. The CDR3 has 13 amino acids. This CDR3 reads CASSPEEYYGYTF. The CDR3 DNA is TGTGCCAGCAGCCCAGAGGAGTACTATGGCTACACCTTC.

This clone has a handful of counts. The chain uses TRBV6-5 and TRBJ2-7, with TRBD1 matching 9 bases. The germline V gene has CDR1 MNHEY and CDR2 SVGAGI. This CDR3 is built from 14 residues. The V segment lost 5 bases and the J segment 3 bases; nucleotides outside the gene matches: 5. The CDR3 here is CASSPGTGIYEQYF. The CDR3 DNA sequence: TGTGCCAGCAGTCCCGGGACAGGGATCTACGAGCAGTACTTC.